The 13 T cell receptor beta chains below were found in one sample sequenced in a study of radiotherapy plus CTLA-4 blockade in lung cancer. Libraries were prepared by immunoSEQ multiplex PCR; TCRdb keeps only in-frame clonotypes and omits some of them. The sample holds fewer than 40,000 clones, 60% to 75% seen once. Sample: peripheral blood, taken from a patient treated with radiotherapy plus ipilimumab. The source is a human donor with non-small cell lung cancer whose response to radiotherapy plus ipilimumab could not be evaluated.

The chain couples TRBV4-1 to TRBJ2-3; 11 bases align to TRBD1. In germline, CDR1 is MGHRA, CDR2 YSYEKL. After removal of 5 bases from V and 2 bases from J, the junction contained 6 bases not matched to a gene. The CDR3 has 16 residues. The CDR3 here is CASSMDRGPSTDTQYF. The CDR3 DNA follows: TGCGCCAGCAGCATGGACAGGGGGCCCTCCACAGATACGCAGTATTTT.

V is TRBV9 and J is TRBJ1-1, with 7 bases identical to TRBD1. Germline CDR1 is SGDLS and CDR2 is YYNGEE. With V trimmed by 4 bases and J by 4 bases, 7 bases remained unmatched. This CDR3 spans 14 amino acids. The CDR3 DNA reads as TGTGCCAGCAGCCCCCTGACAGGGCGCACTGAAGCTTTCTTT. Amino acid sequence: CASSPLTGRTEAFF.

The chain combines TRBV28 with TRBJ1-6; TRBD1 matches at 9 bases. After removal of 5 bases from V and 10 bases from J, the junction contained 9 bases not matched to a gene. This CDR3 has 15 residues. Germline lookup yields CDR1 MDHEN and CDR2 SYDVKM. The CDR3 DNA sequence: TGTGCCAGCAGTCCCCGGACAGGGGCCGTATCACCCCTCCACTTT. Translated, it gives CASSPRTGAVSPLHF. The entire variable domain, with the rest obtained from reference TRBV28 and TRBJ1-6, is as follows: DVKVTQSSRYLVKRTGEKVFLECVQDMDHENMFWYRQDPGLGLRLIYFSYDVKMKEKGDIPEGYSVSREKKERFSLILESASTNQTSMYLCASSPRTGAVSPLHFGNGTRLTVT.

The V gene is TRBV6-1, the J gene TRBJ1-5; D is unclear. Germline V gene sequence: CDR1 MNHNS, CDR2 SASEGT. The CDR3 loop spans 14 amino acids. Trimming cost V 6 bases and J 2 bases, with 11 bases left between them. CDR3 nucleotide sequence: TGTGCCAGCAGCAATTGGGCAGGCAATCAGCCCCAGCATTTT. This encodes CASSNWAGNQPQHF.

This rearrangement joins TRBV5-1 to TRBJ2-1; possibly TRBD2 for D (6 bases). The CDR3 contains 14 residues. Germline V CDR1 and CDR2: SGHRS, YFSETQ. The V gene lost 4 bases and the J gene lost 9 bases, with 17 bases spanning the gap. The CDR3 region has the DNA TGCGCCAGCAGCCTCGGGACGGAGGGTGGTGAGCAGTTCTTC. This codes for CASSLGTEGGEQFF.

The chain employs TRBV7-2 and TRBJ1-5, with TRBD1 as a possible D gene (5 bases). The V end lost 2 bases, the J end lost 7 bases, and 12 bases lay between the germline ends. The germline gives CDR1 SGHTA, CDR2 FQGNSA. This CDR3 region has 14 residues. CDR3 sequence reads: CASSLSRGGQPQHF. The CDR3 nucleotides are TGTGCCAGCAGCTTAAGTAGGGGTGGGCAGCCCCAGCATTTT.

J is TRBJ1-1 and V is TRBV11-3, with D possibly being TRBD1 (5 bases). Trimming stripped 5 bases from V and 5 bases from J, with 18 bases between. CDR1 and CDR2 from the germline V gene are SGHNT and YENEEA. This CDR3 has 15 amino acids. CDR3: CASSVGGVSRTEAFF. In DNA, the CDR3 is TGTGCCAGCAGCGTCGGGGGGGTAAGTCGAACTGAAGCTTTCTTT. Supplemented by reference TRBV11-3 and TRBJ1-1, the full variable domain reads EAGVVQSPRYKIIEKKQPVAFWCNPISGHNTLYWYLQNLGQGPELLIRYENEEAVDDSQLPKDRFSAERLKGVDSTLKIQPAELGDSAVYLCASSVGGVSRTEAFFGQGTRLTVV.

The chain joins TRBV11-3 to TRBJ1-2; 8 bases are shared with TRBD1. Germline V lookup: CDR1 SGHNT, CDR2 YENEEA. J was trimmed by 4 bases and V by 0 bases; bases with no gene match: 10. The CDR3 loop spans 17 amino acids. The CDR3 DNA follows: TGTGCCAGCAGCTTAGATCAGGGGGCCGTGGGTTTCTATGGCTACACCTTC. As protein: CASSLDQGAVGFYGYTF.

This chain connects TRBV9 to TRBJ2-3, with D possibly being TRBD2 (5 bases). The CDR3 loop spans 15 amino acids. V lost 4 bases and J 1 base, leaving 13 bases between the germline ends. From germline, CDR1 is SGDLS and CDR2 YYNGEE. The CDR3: CASSPGIFGTDTQYF. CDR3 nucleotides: TGTGCCAGCAGCCCGGGGATCTTCGGCACAGATACGCAGTATTTT. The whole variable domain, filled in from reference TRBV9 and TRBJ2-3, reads DSGVTQTPKHLITATGQRVTLRCSPRSGDLSVYWYQQSLDQGLQFLIQYYNGEERAKGNILERFSAQQFPDLHSELNLSSLELGDSALYFCASSPGIFGTDTQYFGPGTRLTVL.

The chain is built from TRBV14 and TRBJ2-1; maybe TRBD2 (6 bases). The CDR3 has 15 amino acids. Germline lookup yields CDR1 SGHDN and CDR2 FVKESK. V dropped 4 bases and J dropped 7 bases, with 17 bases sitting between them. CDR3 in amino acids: CASSPWAGSGNEQFF. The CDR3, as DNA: TGTGCCAGCAGCCCCTGGGCGGGATCAGGGAATGAGCAGTTCTTC.

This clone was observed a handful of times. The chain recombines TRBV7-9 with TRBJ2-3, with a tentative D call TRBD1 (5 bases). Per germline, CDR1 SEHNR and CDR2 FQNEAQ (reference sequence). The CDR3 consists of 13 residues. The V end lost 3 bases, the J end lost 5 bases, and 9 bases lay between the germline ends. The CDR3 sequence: CASSFLGEDTQYF. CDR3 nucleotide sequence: TGTGCCAGCAGCTTTTTAGGGGAAGATACGCAGTATTTT.

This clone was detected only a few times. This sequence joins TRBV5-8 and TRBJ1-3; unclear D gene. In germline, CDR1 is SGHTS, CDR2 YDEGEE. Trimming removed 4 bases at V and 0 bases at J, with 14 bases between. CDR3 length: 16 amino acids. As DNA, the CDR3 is TGTGCCAGCAGCCAAGATCCGGAGATCTCTGGAAACACCATATATTTT. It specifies CASSQDPEISGNTIYF.

The CDR3 loop reads CSVGYRGGETQYF. The CDR3 nucleotides read TGCAGCGTTGGGTACAGGGGAGGCGAGACCCAGTACTTC. This chain links TRBV29-1 with TRBJ2-5; weak D call: TRBD1 (7 bases). The germline CDR1 and CDR2 sequences are SQVTM and ANQGSEA. V was clipped by 4 bases and J by 5 bases, with 14 bases between them. This CDR3 contains 13 residues.